This TCR beta chain was identified during a study of blood T cells in healthy people across ages. V lost 4 bases, J lost 0 bases, and 14 bases lay in between. Germline V gene sequence: CDR1 SQVTM, CDR2 ANQGSEA. The CDR3 has 15 residues. Primed by a sample-barcoded 5' primer and a J-beta primer mix, a second PCR proceeded for roughly 6 to 12 cycles. All samples yielded 3 million or more CDR3-containing paired-end reads. One entry per CDR3 protein results from TCRdb running MiXCR on the 5' RACE reads. This table has 600,000 to 1,000,000 distinct CDR3 sequences, 20% to 25% appearing once. In addition, the sample was reused for a study of T cells of mothers and their children.

Sequencing input: blood. The J gene is TRBJ2-3, the V gene TRBV29-1; weak D call: TRBD2 (5 bases). The sequence came from a boy between 10 and 17 years old in good health. The CDR3 here is CSVVPSSTSTDTQYF. CDR3 nucleotide sequence: TGCAGCGTTGTGCCTAGCAGCACTAGCACAGATACGCAGTATTTT.